The sequence of this T cell receptor beta chain was determined in a study of blood T cell repertoires in COVID-19. Study context: Spain, Italy and the United States supplied samples that represented acute and convalescent COVID-19. Nucleic acid was either cDNA or gDNA, and it came from T cells, B-cell-depleted T cells, or PBMCs.

Unmatched junction bases numbered 21, after V lost 4 bases and J lost 3 bases. Per germline, CDR1 MNHGY and CDR2 SAAAGT. This CDR3 has 19 residues. As originally analysed: For nucleated cells, counts were estimated from reference gene primer amplification. Clones were sequenced by immunoSEQ multiplex PCR, and TCRdb holds only the in-frame ones, with some missing. V, J and clone size are taken as reported in that table, and D and trimming were inferred from the DNA itself. The sample has tens of thousands of clones, approximately 90% seen once. Sequenced input: peripheral blood. The chain joins TRBV6-8 to TRBJ2-7; 7 bases are a match to TRBD2. This clonotype originated in a human donor in a cohort sampled during active COVID-19. As DNA, the CDR3 is TGTGCCAGCAGTTCCCCCCTTGTGGGGCTAGCGGACTCTCACTACGAGCAGTACTTC. Translation: CASSSPLVGLADSHYEQYF.